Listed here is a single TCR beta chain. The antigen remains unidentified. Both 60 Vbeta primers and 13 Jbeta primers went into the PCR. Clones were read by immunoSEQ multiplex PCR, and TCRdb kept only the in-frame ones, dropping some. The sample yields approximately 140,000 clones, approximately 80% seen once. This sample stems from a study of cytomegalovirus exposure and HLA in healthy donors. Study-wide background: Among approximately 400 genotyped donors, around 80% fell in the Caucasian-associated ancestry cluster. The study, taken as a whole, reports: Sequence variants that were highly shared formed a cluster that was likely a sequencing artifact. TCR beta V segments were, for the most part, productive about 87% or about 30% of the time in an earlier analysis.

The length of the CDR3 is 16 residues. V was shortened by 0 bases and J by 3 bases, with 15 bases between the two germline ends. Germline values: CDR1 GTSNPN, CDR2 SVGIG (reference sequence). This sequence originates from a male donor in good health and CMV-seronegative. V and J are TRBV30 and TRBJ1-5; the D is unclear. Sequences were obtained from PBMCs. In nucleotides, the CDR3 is TGTGCCTGGAGTGTTCGCGGTACCCGAATCAATCAGCCCCAGCATTTT. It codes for CAWSVRGTRINQPQHF.